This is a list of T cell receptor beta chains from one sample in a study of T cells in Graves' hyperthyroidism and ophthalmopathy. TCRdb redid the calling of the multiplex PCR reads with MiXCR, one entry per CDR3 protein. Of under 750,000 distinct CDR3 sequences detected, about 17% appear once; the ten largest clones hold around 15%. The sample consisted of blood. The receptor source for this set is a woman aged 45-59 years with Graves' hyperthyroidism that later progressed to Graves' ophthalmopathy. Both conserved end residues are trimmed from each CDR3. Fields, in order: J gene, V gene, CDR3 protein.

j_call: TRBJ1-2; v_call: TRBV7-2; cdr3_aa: ASSLVAGGNYGYT
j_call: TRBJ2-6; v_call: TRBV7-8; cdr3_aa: ASSLGDPSGANVLT
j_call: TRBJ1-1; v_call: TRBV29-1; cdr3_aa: SVDQGGVTEAF
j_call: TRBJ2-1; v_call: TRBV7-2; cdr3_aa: ASSLPKGGSYNEQF
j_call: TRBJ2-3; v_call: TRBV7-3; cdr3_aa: ASSFGLAGVDTQY
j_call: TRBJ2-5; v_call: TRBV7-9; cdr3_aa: ASSSTLLETQY
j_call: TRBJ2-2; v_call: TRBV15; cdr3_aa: ATSRDLTGVLF
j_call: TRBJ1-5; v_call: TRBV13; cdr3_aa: ASSLGGQLQH
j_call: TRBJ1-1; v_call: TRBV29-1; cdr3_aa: SVEYRSSAF
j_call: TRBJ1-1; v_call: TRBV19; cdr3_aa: ASSVPKPNTEAF
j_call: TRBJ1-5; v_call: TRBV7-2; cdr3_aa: ASSLGRGQGGNQPQH
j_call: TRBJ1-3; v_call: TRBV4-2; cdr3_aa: ASSHSHEDRGNTIY
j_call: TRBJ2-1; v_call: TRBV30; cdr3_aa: AWSGGFYEQF
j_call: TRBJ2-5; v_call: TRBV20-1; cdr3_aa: SARASGGGETQY
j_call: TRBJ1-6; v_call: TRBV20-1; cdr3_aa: SAIVRHNSPLH
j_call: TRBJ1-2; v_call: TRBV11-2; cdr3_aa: ASSLVSVVVDYT
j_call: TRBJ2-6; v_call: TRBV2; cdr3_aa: ASSVGGAGANVLT
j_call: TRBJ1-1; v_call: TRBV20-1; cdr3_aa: SAPGHTGGVNTEAF
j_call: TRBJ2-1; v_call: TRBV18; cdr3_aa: ASSPSGQGHNEQF
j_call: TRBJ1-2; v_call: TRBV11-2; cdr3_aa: ASSPGTGVAYGYT
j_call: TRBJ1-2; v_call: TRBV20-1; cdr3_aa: SASEVAALYGYT
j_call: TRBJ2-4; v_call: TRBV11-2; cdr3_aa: ASSNQRKLAKNIQY
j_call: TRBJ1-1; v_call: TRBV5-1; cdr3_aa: ASTETNRNTEAF
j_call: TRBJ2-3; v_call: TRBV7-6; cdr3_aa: ASSLGPSGGAGADTQY
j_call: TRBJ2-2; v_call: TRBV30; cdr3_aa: AWIQGQPDGELF
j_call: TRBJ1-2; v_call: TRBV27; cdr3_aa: ASSLRGMAYYGYT
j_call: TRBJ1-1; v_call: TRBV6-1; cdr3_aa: ASSDSLGLSNTEAF
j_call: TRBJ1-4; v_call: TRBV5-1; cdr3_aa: ASSLEQGSEKLF
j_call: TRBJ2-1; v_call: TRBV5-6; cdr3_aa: ASSRRQGNEQF
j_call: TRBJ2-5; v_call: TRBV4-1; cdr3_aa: ASSQRYLRDGETQY
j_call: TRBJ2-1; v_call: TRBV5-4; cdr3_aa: ASSPPGLAGTHEQF
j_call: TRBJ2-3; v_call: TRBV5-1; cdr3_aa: ASSLGARLTDTQY
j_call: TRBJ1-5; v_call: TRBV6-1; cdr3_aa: ASTPSRQGGQPQH
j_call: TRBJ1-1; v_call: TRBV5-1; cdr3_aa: ASSRLTGAVGSTEAF
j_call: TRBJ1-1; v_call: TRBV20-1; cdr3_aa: SASAIMNTEAF
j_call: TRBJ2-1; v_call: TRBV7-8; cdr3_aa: ASSLEQGSSYEQF
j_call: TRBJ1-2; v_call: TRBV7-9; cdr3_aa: ASSLGRAGGYT
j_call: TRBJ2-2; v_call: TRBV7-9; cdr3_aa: ASSSATGFDTRELF
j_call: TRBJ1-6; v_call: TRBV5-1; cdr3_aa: ASSFDSTRYNSPLH
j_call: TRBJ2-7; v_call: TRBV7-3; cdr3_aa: ASSSGGLAPSYEQY
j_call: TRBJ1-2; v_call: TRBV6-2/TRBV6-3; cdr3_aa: ASSYSMVGYT
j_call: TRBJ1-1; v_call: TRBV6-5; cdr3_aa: ASSYVGAGPTEAF
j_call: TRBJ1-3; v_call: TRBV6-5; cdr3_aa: ASSYDSSGNTIY
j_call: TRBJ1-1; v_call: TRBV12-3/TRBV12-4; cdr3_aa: ASSLAFFTEAF